This TCR beta chain was captured by sequencing in a study of cytomegalovirus exposure and HLA in healthy donors. Overall study: A previous analysis identified approximately 120 million unique TCR beta sequences derived from roughly 180 million T cells.

The V and J ends lost 7 bases and 0 bases respectively, with 7 bases between them. CDR3 length: 12 residues. The V gene's germline CDR1 is MDHEN and CDR2 SYDVKM. 13 Jbeta primers and 60 Vbeta primers were used for the PCR. TCRdb's copy holds only in-frame clones and misses some; the assay was immunoSEQ multiplex PCR. The top ten clones hold approximately 4.2% of a sample with around 65,000 clones, about 80% of them seen once. Findings and limits, study-wide: Associated with cytomegalovirus, according to the listing, were around 160 TCR beta chains. Common viral pathogens (according to a later analysis) appeared linked to several of the most significant clusters.

A word on this clone: What it binds is unknown.

This clonotype was obtained from a woman in her twenties or thirties in good health and CMV-seronegative. The sample comprised PBMCs. This chain links TRBV28 with TRBJ2-7; D is unresolved. CDR3 residues: CASNTASYEQYF. The CDR3 DNA reads TGTGCCAGCAACACAGCCTCCTACGAGCAGTACTTC.